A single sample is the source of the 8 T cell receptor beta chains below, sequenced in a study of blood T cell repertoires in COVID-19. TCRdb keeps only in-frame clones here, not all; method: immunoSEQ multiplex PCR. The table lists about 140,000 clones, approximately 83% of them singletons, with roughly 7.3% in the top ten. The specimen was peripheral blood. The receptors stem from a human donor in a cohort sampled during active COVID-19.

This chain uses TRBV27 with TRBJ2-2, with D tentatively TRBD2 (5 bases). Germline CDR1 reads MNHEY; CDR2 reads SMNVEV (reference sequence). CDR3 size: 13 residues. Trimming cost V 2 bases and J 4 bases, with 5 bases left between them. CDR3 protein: CASSLAGTGELFF. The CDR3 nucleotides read TGTGCCAGCAGTTTAGCGGGCACCGGGGAGCTGTTTTTT.

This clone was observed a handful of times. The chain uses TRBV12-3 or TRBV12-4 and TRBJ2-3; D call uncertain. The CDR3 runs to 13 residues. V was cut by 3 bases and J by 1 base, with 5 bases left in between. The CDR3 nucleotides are TGTGCCAGCAGTTTCGAGGGCACAGATACGCAGTATTTT. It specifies CASSFEGTDTQYF.

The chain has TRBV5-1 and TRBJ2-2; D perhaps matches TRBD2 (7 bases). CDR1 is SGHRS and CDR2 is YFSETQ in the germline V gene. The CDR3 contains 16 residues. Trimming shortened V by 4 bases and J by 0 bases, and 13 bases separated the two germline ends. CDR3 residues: CASSLEGGANTGELFF. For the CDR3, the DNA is TGCGCCAGCAGCCTAGAAGGGGGGGCGAACACCGGGGAGCTGTTTTTT.

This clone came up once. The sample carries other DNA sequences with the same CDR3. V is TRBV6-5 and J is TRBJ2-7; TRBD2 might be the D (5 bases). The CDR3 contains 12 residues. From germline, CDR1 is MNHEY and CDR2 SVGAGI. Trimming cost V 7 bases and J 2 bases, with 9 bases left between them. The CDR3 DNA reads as TGTGCCAGCACCGAGGGTGCCTACGAGCAGTACTTC. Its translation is CASTEGAYEQYF.

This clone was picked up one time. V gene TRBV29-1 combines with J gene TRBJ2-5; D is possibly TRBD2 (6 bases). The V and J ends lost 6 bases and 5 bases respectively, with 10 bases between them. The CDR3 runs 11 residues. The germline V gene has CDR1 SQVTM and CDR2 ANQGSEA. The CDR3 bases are TGCAGCGTGGGGACTTCGGAGACCCAGTACTTC. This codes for CSVGTSETQYF.

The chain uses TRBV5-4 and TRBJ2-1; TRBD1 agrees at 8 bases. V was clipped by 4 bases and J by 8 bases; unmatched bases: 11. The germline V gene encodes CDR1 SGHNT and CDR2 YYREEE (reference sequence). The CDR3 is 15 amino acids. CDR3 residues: CASSRETGGYDEQFF. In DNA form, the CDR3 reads TGTGCCAGCAGCCGAGAAACAGGGGGATACGATGAGCAGTTCTTC.

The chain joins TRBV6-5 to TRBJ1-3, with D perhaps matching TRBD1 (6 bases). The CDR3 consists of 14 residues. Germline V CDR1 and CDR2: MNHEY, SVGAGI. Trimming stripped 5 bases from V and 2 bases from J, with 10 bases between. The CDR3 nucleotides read TGTGCCAGCAGTCTACAGGGAACTGGAAACACCATATATTTT. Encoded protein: CASSLQGTGNTIYF.

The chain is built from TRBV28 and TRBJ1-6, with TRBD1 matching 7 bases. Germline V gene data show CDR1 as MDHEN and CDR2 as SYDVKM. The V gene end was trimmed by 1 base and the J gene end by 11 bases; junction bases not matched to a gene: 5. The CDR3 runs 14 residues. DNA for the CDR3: TGTGCCAGCAGTTTATTAGGGACAGCGGCACCCCTCCACTTT. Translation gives CASSLLGTAAPLHF.